This TCR beta chain is from a study of neurological immune-mediated disorders. Specified time point: technical triplicate 2. The T cells used for sorted libraries numbered about 930,000, either CD4+ or CD8+. TCRdb reprocessed the 5' RACE reads with MiXCR, giving one entry per CDR3 protein. The sample has roughly 32,000 distinct CDR3 sequences, 13% seen once. The table lists this clonotype with many counts. Germline V gives CDR1 SGHTA, CDR2 FQGTGA. V was clipped by 5 bases and J by 1 base; unmatched bases: 9. This CDR3 contains 17 residues. The sequence derives from a female donor with HTLV-1-associated myelopathy (HAM/TSP). Sequencing used CD4+ T cells from blood. The chain uses TRBV7-3 and TRBJ2-3; 10 bases map to TRBD2. CDR3 bases: TGTGCCAGCAGCCGTGCCCAGCGGGAGGGTGGCACAGATACGCAGTATTTT. Amino acids: CASSRAQREGGTDTQYF.